This record looks at one T cell receptor (beta chain) sequence and its context. A v3.0 immunoSEQ assay was performed at survey level. The data were produced by immunoSEQ multiplex PCR, yet TCRdb's version contains in-frame clones alone and is incomplete. The table records 30,000 or so clones, around 87% of them present only once. The V gene end was trimmed by 5 bases and the J gene end by 4 bases; junction bases not matched to a gene: 16. In germline, CDR1 is LNHDA, CDR2 SQIVND (reference sequence). This CDR3 has 18 amino acids. The data were obtained in a study of long-term antiretroviral therapy in people with HIV.

This chain uses TRBV19 with TRBJ1-2; the match to TRBD1 covers 10 bases. The receptor comes from a woman aged 18 to 35 with HIV. Source: unsorted PBMCs, taken 0.5 years after starting antiretroviral therapy. The CDR3 DNA reads TGTGCCAGTAGTCTAAAGAACTCTTGGACAGGGGGGATCTATGGCTACACCTTC. Its protein is CASSLKNSWTGGIYGYTF.